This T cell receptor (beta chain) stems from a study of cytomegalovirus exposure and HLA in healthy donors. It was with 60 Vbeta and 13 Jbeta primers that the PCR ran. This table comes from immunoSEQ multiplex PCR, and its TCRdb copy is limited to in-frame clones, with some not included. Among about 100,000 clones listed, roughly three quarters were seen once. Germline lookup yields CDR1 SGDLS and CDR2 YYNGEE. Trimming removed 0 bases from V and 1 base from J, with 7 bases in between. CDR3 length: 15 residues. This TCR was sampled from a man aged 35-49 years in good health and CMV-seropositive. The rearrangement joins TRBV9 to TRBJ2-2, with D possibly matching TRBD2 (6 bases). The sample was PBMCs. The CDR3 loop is CASSVGGENTGELFF. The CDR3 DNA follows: TGTGCCAGCAGCGTAGGGGGGGAGAACACCGGGGAGCTGTTTTTT.